The 5 T cell receptor beta chains reported below all come from one sample, sequenced in a study of T cells after yellow fever vaccination. TCRdb redid the calling of the 5' RACE reads with MiXCR, one entry per CDR3 protein. This repertoire shows about 74,000 distinct CDR3 sequences, more than 5.5% found once; its top ten account for roughly a third. This specimen consisted of CD8+ T cells sorted from PBMCs, obtained roughly 5 days after the first yellow fever vaccination. These receptors were obtained from a man younger than 35 who received the YFV17D yellow fever vaccine.

The gene calls are TRBV28 and TRBJ2-2; weak D call: TRBD1 (6 bases). CDR1 is MDHEN and CDR2 is SYDVKM in the germline V gene. The CDR3 is made up of 13 amino acids. V lost 7 bases, J lost 7 bases, and 13 bases lay in between. The CDR3 sequence: CASTWGRVGELFF. CDR3 in DNA: TGTGCCAGCACCTGGGGGCGGGTCGGGGAGCTGTTTTTT.

The rearrangement links TRBV5-4 to TRBJ2-3, with 7 positions matching TRBD2. Germline values: CDR1 SGHNT, CDR2 YYREEE (reference sequence). This CDR3 has 15 residues. V dropped 4 bases and J dropped 0; count of bases not matched to a gene: 5. In nucleotides, the CDR3 is TGTGCCAGCAGCCCGCGGGAGACTAGCACAGATACGCAGTATTTT. Amino acids: CASSPRETSTDTQYF.

This clonotype was counted many times. J is TRBJ2-7 and V is TRBV27; 9 positions agree with TRBD1. With 4 bases clipped from V and 5 bases from J, the junction kept 9 bases outside the gene matches. The V gene's germline CDR1 is MNHEY and CDR2 SMNVEV (reference sequence). The CDR3 covers 15 residues. The CDR3 here is CASSSRQGGFHEQYF. The DNA of the CDR3 is TGTGCCAGCAGTTCCCGACAGGGGGGATTCCACGAGCAGTACTTC.

This clonotype was counted a few times. The V call is TRBV7-6, the J call TRBJ2-1, with TRBD1 matching over 7 bases. CDR1 SGHVS and CDR2 FNYEAQ come from the germline V gene. V lost 0 bases to trimming and J lost 9 bases; unmatched junction nucleotides: 14. The CDR3 is made up of 17 amino acids. CDR3 nucleotide sequence: TGTGCCAGCAGCTTAGCGAACGGAGACAGGGCAGTCTCTGAGCAGTTCTTC. It codes for CASSLANGDRAVSEQFF.

This clonotype occurred once. This chain connects TRBV6-2 or TRBV6-3 to TRBJ2-5, with D possibly TRBD1 on 6 matching bases. CDR3 length equals 16 residues. V was shortened by 4 bases and J by 0 bases, with 15 bases between the two germline ends. The germline V gene has CDR1 MNHEY and CDR2 SVGEGT. CDR3 sequence (DNA): TGTGCCAGCAGTTTCGGATACAGGGAGTACCAAGAGACCCAGTACTTC. The encoded protein is CASSFGYREYQETQYF.